The sequence of this T cell receptor beta chain was determined in a study of molecular identifiers for immune sequencing clone quantification. Study findings and constraints: Shared barcodes on identical TCR molecules could underestimate the sizes of highly expanded clones. Clones that had above 20 RNA copies took up over 97% of effector molecules but under 1% in naive cells.

The CDR3 is made up of 14 amino acids. With V trimmed by 6 bases and J by 1 base, 9 bases remained unmatched. The germline V gene encodes CDR1 SQVTM and CDR2 ANQGSEA. It was from roughly 20,000 to 1,000,000 sorted cells, with 10%, 30% or 50% RNA, that naive CD8 libraries came. The CD8+CD4-CCR7+CD45RA+ phenotype defined the sorted naive CD8 T cells. This clonotype occurred a few times. Its antigen is not known. TCRdb fed the PCR reads into MiXCR, producing one record per CDR3 protein. This table has 490,000 or so distinct CDR3 sequences, around 21% appearing once. The receptor was derived from a human donor in good health. Some libraries in this study had Jurkat cell RNA spiked in. Source material: naive CD8+ T cells from blood, with Jurkat cell RNA spiked in. Subset indicated: FACS-sorted CD8+CD4-CCR7+CD45RA+ naive T cells. The J gene is TRBJ2-7, the V gene TRBV29-1; 7 nucleotides agree with TRBD1. CDR3: CSVLQGKTSYEQYF. DNA of the CDR3: TGCAGCGTACTACAGGGGAAAACGTCCTACGAGCAGTACTTC.